This entry describes one T cell receptor (beta chain). Generated by immunoSEQ multiplex PCR, the TCRdb table keeps only in-frame clones and is missing some. The sample yields 150,000 to 200,000 clones, approximately 89% seen once. This sample was included in a study of cytomegalovirus exposure and HLA in healthy donors. The CDR3 has 11 residues. V was trimmed by 6 bases and J by 4 bases, leaving 6 bases between them. Germline CDR1 reads MNHNY; CDR2 reads SVGAGI (reference sequence). The rearrangement uses TRBV6-6 and TRBJ1-2; D remains ambiguous. Sequences were obtained from PBMCs. This TCR was recovered from a man aged 18-30 years in good health and CMV-seropositive. CDR3 DNA sequence: TGTGCCAGCAGCGACTTCTATGGCTACACCTTC. Translated, it gives CASSDFYGYTF.